This passage covers 23 T cell receptor beta chains from one sample sequenced in a study of blood T cell repertoires in COVID-19. Clones were sequenced by immunoSEQ multiplex PCR, and TCRdb holds only the in-frame ones, with some missing. The repertoire has around 160,000 clones, more than 70% of them found once; the top ten carry around 6.1%. Sequencing used PBMCs or T cells enriched from blood (not recorded which). The receptors derive from a man in his forties who had recovered from COVID-19.

This clone was observed once. The V gene is TRBV5-1, the J gene TRBJ2-7; 9 positions match TRBD1. V gave up 0 bases and J gave up 4 bases; unmatched junction bases: 5. The length of the CDR3 is 15 residues. Germline CDR1 is SGHRS and CDR2 is YFSETQ. CDR3 nucleotides: TGCGCCAGCAGCTTGGCCACAGGGGGCGCGTACGAGCAGTACTTC. As protein: CASSLATGGAYEQYF.

V gene TRBV10-3 combines with J gene TRBJ2-5; D might be TRBD2 (5 bases). The CDR3 totals 13 residues. V was cut by 0 bases and J by 3 bases, with 5 bases left in between. Germline values: CDR1 ENHRY, CDR2 SYGVKD. CDR3 residues: CAISESREETQYF. The CDR3 DNA reads TGTGCCATCAGTGAGTCGAGGGAAGAGACCCAGTACTTC.

The rearrangement uses TRBV30 and TRBJ2-1; 9 bases match TRBD2. V gave up 5 bases and J gave up 8 bases; unmatched junction bases: 13. The CDR3 sequence is 15 residues long. Germline assignment: CDR1 GTSNPN and CDR2 SVGIG (reference sequence). The CDR3 DNA is TGTGCCTGGGACCCTAGTGCGGGGGGGCGAGATGAGCAGTTCTTC. Residues: CAWDPSAGGRDEQFF.

This clone is a singleton in its sample. V gene TRBV6-5 combines with J gene TRBJ1-6; 9 bases agree with TRBD1. V lost 6 bases and J lost 5; bases outside the gene matches: 2. The CDR3 sequence is 14 residues long. The germline V gene encodes CDR1 MNHEY and CDR2 SVGAGI. The CDR3 reads CASRGQGNNSPLHF. For the CDR3, the DNA is TGTGCCAGCAGGGGACAGGGCAATAATTCACCCCTCCACTTT.

The V call is TRBV2, the J call TRBJ2-7, with no clear D. The V end lost 6 bases, the J end lost 5 bases, and 14 bases lay between the germline ends. CDR3 size: 13 residues. The germline CDR1 and CDR2 sequences are SNHLY and FYNNEI. The CDR3 coding sequence is TGTGCCAGCAGGGCAGGTCCCCTCGACGAGCAGTACGTC. This sequence encodes CASRAGPLDEQYV.

This sequence joins TRBV30 and TRBJ1-2, with a tentative D call TRBD1 (6 bases). The V end lost 5 bases, the J end lost 2 bases, and 9 bases lay between the germline ends. The CDR3 runs to 12 residues. Germline lookup yields CDR1 GTSNPN and CDR2 SVGIG (reference sequence). Here the CDR3 reads CAWDRLNYGYTF. The CDR3 bases are TGTGCCTGGGACAGGTTAAACTATGGCTACACCTTC.

The chain employs TRBV10-3 and TRBJ2-7; D perhaps matches TRBD1 (5 bases). V was clipped by 10 bases and J by 2 bases, with 15 bases between them. This CDR3 region has 13 residues. Germline V CDR1 and CDR2: ENHRY, SYGVKD. For the CDR3, the DNA is TGTGCCACCGGACGCGACAGAGCCTACGAGCAGTACTTC. Amino acid sequence: CATGRDRAYEQYF.

The CDR3, as DNA: TGTGCCAGCAGCCATCCAGGGATGAACACTGAAGCTTTCTTT. Amino acid sequence: CASSHPGMNTEAFF. The genes are TRBV3-1 (or the pseudogene TRBV3-2) and TRBJ1-1, with D tentatively TRBD1 (5 bases). The CDR3 totals 14 residues. Germline V lookup: CDR1 LGHDT, CDR2 YNNKEL (reference sequence). Trimming took 3 bases from V and 0 from J, leaving 8 bases between them.

This rearrangement joins TRBV30 to TRBJ1-1; a possible D gene is TRBD1 (5 bases). CDR1 and CDR2 (germline): GTSNPN, SVGIG (reference sequence). V gave up 5 bases and J gave up 1 base, with 14 bases separating them. The CDR3 has 14 residues. CDR3 amino acids: CAWGQGGANTEAFF. The CDR3 DNA reads TGTGCCTGGGGGCAGGGTGGAGCGAACACTGAAGCTTTCTTT.

The chain links TRBV4-1 to TRBJ1-1; 11 bases align to TRBD1. In germline, CDR1 is MGHRA, CDR2 YSYEKL. This CDR3 spans 16 amino acids. V was pared by 4 bases and J by 4 bases, with 8 bases of the junction left unmatched. In nucleotides, the CDR3 is TGCGCCAGCAGCCCCCCGGGGACAGGGGGAGTCACTGAAGCTTTCTTT. This gives the protein CASSPPGTGGVTEAFF.

The table lists this clone with many counts. J is TRBJ1-2 and V is TRBV30; 10 bases are shared with TRBD1. The ends lost 5 bases at V and 2 bases at J; junction bases unmatched: 2. CDR1 GTSNPN and CDR2 SVGIG come from the germline V gene (reference sequence). The CDR3 extends over 13 amino acids. The CDR3 region has the DNA TGTGCCTGGGGGGACAGGGGAAACTATGGCTACACCTTC. Translation gives CAWGDRGNYGYTF. The entire variable domain, with the rest obtained from reference TRBV30 and TRBJ1-2, is as follows: SQTIHQWPATLVQPVGSPLSLECTVEGTSNPNLYWYRQAAGRGLQLLFYSVGIGQISSEVPQNLSASRPQDRQFILSSKKLLLSDSGFYLCAWGDRGNYGYTFGSGTRLTVV.

This chain joins TRBV6-5 and TRBJ1-2; 8 nucleotides align to TRBD1. The junction had 11 bases not matched to a gene; V was cut back by 0 bases and J by 8 bases. This CDR3 has 16 amino acids. Germline CDR1 is MNHEY and CDR2 is SVGAGI. The CDR3 here is CASSYSGLTGEEGYTF. The CDR3 nucleotides are TGTGCCAGCAGTTACTCGGGCCTGACAGGGGAGGAAGGCTACACCTTC.

The chain joins TRBV30 to TRBJ1-4; D uncertain. Germline V gene data show CDR1 as GTSNPN and CDR2 as SVGIG (reference sequence). V was trimmed by 0 bases and J by 7 bases, leaving 9 bases between them. This CDR3 spans 13 amino acids. In DNA form, the CDR3 reads TGTGCCTGGAGTGTAGAGCGGGGTGAAAAACTGTTTTTT. Its protein product is CAWSVERGEKLFF.

The gene calls are TRBV21-1 and TRBJ2-7; the table assigns TRBD1, which was not confirmed against the DNA. TRBV21-1 is given as a pseudogene. This CDR3 region has 15 residues. The CDR3 bases are TGTGCCAGCAGCTCGACTGGACAAGGTTGGTGGGAGCAGTACTTC. It encodes CASSSTGQGWWEQYF.

The gene calls are TRBV10-1 and TRBJ2-2, with D tentatively TRBD1 (6 bases). CDR3 length equals 15 residues. CDR1 and CDR2 (germline): WNHNN, SYGVQD (reference sequence). The V end lost 1 base, the J end lost 5 bases, and 11 bases lay between the germline ends. CDR3 sequence reads: CASSEFRGITGELFF. The CDR3 DNA reads as TGCGCCAGCAGTGAGTTTAGGGGGATAACCGGGGAGCTGTTTTTT.

The rearrangement uses TRBV5-1 and TRBJ1-2; possible D gene TRBD1, 5 bases. Trimming shortened V by 4 bases and J by 4 bases, and 17 bases separated the two germline ends. The V gene's germline CDR1 is SGHRS and CDR2 YFSETQ. The CDR3 is 15 amino acids. Written as DNA, the CDR3 is TGCGCCAGCAGCCTCAGGGAAGGCACCGCCTATGGCTACACCTTC. It translates to CASSLREGTAYGYTF.

This rearrangement joins TRBV10-1 to TRBJ2-2; 7 bases agree with TRBD1. Germline V CDR1 and CDR2: WNHNN, SYGVQD (reference sequence). Trimming took 3 bases from V and 6 from J; bases not matched to a gene: 7. CDR3 length: 15 residues. CDR3 nucleotide sequence: TGCGCCAGCAGTGATATCGGAACAGGGGCCGGGGAGCTGTTTTTT. It yields the protein CASSDIGTGAGELFF.

The chain joins TRBV7-8 to TRBJ1-1; 7 bases map to TRBD1. This CDR3 region has 13 residues. CDR1 SGHVS and CDR2 FQNEAQ come from the germline V gene. Losses at the gene ends were 5 bases for V and 8 bases for J; bases not matched to a gene: 8. CDR3 DNA: TGTGCCAGCAGCCCACAGGGGCTGGGAGAAGCTTTCTTT. Amino acids: CASSPQGLGEAFF.

The CDR3 is CACRGAGHEQYF. The CDR3 region has the DNA TGTGCCTGCCGGGGTGCAGGCCACGAGCAGTACTTC. The chain carries TRBV30 and TRBJ2-7; the D gene is possibly TRBD2 (5 bases). The germline V and J ends were trimmed by 6 bases and 5 bases, with 14 bases remaining between them. CDR1 and CDR2 from the germline V gene are GTSNPN and SVGIG (reference sequence). The CDR3 loop spans 12 amino acids.

This chain uses TRBV5-1 with TRBJ1-3; TRBD1 is a possible D gene (6 bases). V lost 2 bases and J 0 bases, leaving 12 bases between the germline ends. The CDR3 length is 16 residues. The germline V gene has CDR1 SGHRS and CDR2 YFSETQ. CDR3 region: CASSLQGSSSGNTIYF. The CDR3 DNA reads TGCGCCAGCAGCTTACAGGGCTCTTCCTCTGGAAACACCATATATTTT.

Worth noting for this clone: The sample holds other DNA sequences that translate to the same CDR3. The chain has TRBV6-5 and TRBJ1-2; 11 bases are a match to TRBD1. V gave up 2 bases and J gave up 5 bases; unmatched junction bases: 7. This CDR3 is 16 amino acids long. Germline assignment: CDR1 MNHEY and CDR2 SVGAGI. CDR3 DNA sequence: TGTGCCAGCAGTTACAGCAGGACAGGGGGCGGGTATGGCTACACCTTC. This gives the protein CASSYSRTGGGYGYTF.

The chain carries TRBV19 and TRBJ2-7; possible D gene TRBD2, 6 bases. The CDR3 consists of 18 residues. The germline V and J ends were trimmed by 3 bases and 0 bases, with 21 bases remaining between them. CDR1 is LNHDA, CDR2 SQIVND, per germline (reference sequence). The CDR3 DNA is TGTGCCAGTAGTATTGAGGCGGCGGGGCCAGGAGTCTCCTACGAGCAGTACTTC. Translated: CASSIEAAGPGVSYEQYF.

The genes are TRBV7-3 and TRBJ2-1; TRBD2 aligns across 11 bases. The CDR3 runs to 16 residues. Germline V gives CDR1 SGHTA, CDR2 FQGTGA. J was trimmed by 5 bases and V by 1 base; bases with no gene match: 4. The CDR3 sequence: CASSLIGTSGDNEQFF. In DNA form, the CDR3 reads TGTGCCAGCAGCTTAATCGGGACTAGCGGTGACAATGAGCAGTTCTTC. Drawing the rest from reference TRBV7-3 and TRBJ2-1, the complete variable domain is GAGVSQTPSNKVTEKGKYVELRCDPISGHTALYWYRQSLGQGPEFLIYFQGTGAADDSGLPNDRFFAVRPEGSVSTLKIQRTERGDSAVYLCASSLIGTSGDNEQFFGPGTRLTVL.